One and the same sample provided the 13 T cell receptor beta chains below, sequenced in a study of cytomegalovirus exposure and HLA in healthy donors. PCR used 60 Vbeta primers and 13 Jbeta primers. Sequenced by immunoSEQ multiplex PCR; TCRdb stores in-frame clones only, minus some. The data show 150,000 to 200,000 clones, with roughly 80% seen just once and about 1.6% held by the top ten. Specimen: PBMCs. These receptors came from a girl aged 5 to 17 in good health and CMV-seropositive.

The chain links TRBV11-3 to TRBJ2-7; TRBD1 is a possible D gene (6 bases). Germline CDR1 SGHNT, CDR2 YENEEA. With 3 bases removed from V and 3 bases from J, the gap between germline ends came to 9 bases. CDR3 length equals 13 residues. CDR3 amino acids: CASSFGTNYEQYF. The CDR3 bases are TGTGCCAGCAGCTTCGGGACAAACTACGAGCAGTACTTC. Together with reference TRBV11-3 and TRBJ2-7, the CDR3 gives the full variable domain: EAGVVQSPRYKIIEKKQPVAFWCNPISGHNTLYWYLQNLGQGPELLIRYENEEAVDDSQLPKDRFSAERLKGVDSTLKIQPAELGDSAVYLCASSFGTNYEQYFGPGTRLTVT.

The CDR3 protein is CATSSGGTGSYGYTF. As DNA, the CDR3 is TGTGCCACCAGCAGCGGGGGGACAGGGAGCTATGGCTACACCTTC. This sequence joins TRBV15 and TRBJ1-2; 9 bases match TRBD1. Germline assignment: CDR1 LNHNV and CDR2 YYDKDF (reference sequence). V trimming: 3 bases; J trimming: 4 bases; junction bases outside the gene matches: 6. This CDR3 has 15 residues.

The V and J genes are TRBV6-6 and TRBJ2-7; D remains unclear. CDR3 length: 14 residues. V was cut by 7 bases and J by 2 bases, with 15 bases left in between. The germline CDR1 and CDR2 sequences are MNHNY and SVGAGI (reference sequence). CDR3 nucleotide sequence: TGTGCCAGCACTAGACCAGAGAAAACCTACGAGCAGTACTTC. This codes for CASTRPEKTYEQYF.

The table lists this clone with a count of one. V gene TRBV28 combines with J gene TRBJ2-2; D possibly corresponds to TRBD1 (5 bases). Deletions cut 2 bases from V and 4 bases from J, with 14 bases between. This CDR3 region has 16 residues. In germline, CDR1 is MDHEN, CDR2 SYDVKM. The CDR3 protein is CASSLGYRRATGELFF. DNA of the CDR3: TGTGCCAGCAGTTTAGGGTACAGGAGAGCCACCGGGGAGCTGTTTTTT.

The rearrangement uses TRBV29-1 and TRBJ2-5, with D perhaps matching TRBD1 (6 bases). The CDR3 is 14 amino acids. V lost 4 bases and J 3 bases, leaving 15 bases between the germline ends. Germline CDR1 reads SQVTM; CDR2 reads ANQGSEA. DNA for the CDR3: TGCAGCGTTGTACGTCAGGGGATGGAAGAGACCCAGTACTTC. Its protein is CSVVRQGMEETQYF.

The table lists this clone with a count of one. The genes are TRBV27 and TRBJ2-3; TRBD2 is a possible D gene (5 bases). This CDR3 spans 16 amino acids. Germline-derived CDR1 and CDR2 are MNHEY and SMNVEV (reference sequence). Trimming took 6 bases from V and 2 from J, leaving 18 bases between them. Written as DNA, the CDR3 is TGTGCCAGCAGACGACTCCTGACTACGTACACAGATACGCAGTATTTT. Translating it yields CASRRLLTTYTDTQYF.

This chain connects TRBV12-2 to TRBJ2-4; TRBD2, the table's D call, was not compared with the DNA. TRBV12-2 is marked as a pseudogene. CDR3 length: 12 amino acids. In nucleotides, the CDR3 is TGTGCAAGTCGCTTTAGCGGGCCCGAAGAGTACTTC. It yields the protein CASRFSGPEEYF.

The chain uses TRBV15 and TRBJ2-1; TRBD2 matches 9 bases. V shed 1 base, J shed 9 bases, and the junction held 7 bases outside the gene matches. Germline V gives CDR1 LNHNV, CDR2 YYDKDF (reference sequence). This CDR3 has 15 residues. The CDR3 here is CATSRVAGGPVEQFF. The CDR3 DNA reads TGTGCCACCAGCAGAGTGGCGGGGGGGCCAGTTGAGCAGTTCTTC.

DNA of the CDR3: TGTGCCAGTAGTGGTCCCGAGCGGGAGGGCACAGATACGCAGTATTTT. Protein sequence: CASSGPEREGTDTQYF. This sequence joins TRBV19 and TRBJ2-3; TRBD2 agrees at 9 bases. J was trimmed by 1 base and V by 5 bases; bases with no gene match: 7. In germline, CDR1 is LNHDA, CDR2 SQIVND (reference sequence). The CDR3 length is 16 residues. Full variable domain (remainder filled in from reference TRBV19 and TRBJ2-3): DGGITQSPKYLFRKEGQNVTLSCEQNLNHDAMYWYRQDPGQGLRLIYYSQIVNDFQKGDIAEGYSVSREKKESFPLTVTSAQKNPTAFYLCASSGPEREGTDTQYFGPGTRLTVL.

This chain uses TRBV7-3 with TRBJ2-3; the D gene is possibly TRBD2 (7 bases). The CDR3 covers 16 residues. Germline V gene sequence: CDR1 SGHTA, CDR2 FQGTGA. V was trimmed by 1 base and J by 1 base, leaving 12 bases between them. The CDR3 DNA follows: TGTGCCAGCAGCTTAAGGGGGGGCTTAGGCACAGATACGCAGTATTTT. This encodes CASSLRGGLGTDTQYF.

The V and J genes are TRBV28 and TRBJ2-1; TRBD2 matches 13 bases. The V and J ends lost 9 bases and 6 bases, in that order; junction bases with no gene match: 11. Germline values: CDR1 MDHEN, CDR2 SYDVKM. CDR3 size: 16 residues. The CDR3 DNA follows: TGTGCCAGTGGGACTAGCGGGGAGGGGCTTGGCAATGAGCAGTTCTTC. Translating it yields CASGTSGEGLGNEQFF.

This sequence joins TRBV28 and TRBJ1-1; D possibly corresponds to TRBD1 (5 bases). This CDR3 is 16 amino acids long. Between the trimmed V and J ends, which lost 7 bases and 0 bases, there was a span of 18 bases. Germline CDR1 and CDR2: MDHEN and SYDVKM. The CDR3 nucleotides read TGTGCCAGCACCCCATATGGGGGGGGGATGAACACTGAAGCTTTCTTT. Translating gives CASTPYGGGMNTEAFF.

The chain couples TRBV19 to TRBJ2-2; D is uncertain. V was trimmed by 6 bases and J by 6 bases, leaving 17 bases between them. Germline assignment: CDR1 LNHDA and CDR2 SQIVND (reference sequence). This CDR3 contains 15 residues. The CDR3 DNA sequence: TGTGCCAGTAGCCCAACTTTCCCCGGTCCCGGGGAGCTGTTTTTT. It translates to CASSPTFPGPGELFF.